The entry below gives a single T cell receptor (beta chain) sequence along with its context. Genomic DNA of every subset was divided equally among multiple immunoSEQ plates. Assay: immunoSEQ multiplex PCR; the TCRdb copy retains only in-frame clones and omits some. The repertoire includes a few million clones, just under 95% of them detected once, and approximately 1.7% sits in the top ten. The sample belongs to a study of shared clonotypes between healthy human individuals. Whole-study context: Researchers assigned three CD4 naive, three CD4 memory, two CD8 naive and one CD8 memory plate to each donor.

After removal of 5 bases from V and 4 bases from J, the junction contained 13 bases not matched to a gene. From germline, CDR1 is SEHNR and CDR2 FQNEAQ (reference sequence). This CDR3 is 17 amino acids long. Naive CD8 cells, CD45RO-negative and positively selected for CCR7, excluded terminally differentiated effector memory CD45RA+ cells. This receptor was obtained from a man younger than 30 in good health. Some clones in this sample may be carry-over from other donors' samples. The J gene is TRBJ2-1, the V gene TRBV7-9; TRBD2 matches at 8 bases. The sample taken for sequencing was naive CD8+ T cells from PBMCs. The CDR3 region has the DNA TGTGCCAGCAGCCCCCCCATCGGACTAGCAGATTACAATGAGCAGTTCTTC. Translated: CASSPPIGLADYNEQFF.